This passage covers 27 T cell receptor beta chains from one sample sequenced in a study of blood T cell repertoires in COVID-19. Measured with immunoSEQ multiplex PCR; TCRdb has only the in-frame clones, and not every one. The sample consists of around 450,000 clones, around 89% of them appearing once. The source material was peripheral blood. These receptors were obtained from a woman in her twenties or thirties with acute or convalescent COVID-19.

The chain is built from TRBV4-1 and TRBJ1-2; 7 bases line up with TRBD1. The trim removed 1 base at V and 7 bases at J, leaving 6 bases unmatched. The CDR3 spans 14 residues. CDR1 and CDR2 from the germline V gene are MGHRA and YSYEKL. The CDR3 is CASSQGQGLGGYTF. The CDR3 region has the DNA TGCGCCAGCAGCCAAGGACAGGGCCTAGGTGGCTACACCTTC.

V and J are TRBV30 and TRBJ2-3; 7 bases match TRBD2. Germline CDR1 and CDR2: GTSNPN and SVGIG (reference sequence). Trimming cost V 1 base and J 3 bases; bases outside gene matches: 7. The CDR3 has 15 amino acids. CDR3 coding DNA: TGTGCCTGGAGTGCATTTCGGGGACTAACAGATACGCAGTATTTT. Amino acid sequence: CAWSAFRGLTDTQYF.

The rearrangement joins TRBV9 to TRBJ2-2; tentatively, D is TRBD1 (5 bases). CDR3 length: 13 residues. The V end lost 5 bases, the J end lost 10 bases, and 15 bases lay between the germline ends. Germline CDR1 and CDR2: SGDLS and YYNGEE. CDR3 sequence: CASSGARLVELFF. The CDR3 nucleotides are TGTGCCAGCAGTGGGGCGCGGTTAGTGGAGCTGTTTTTT.

The chain uses TRBV5-4 and TRBJ2-1; the match to TRBD1 covers 8 bases. The germline V gene encodes CDR1 SGHNT and CDR2 YYREEE (reference sequence). The CDR3 is made up of 14 amino acids. V was pared by 4 bases and J by 8 bases, with 8 bases of the junction left unmatched. CDR3 DNA: TGTGCCAGCAGCCCACCTGGACAGGGCTATGAGCAGTTCTTC. Its translation is CASSPPGQGYEQFF.

The chain links TRBV30 to TRBJ1-2; 7 nucleotides agree with TRBD1. Per germline, CDR1 GTSNPN and CDR2 SVGIG (reference sequence). Losses at the gene ends were 4 bases for V and 0 bases for J; bases not matched to a gene: 14. This CDR3 contains 17 residues. CDR3: CAWTPYPGTAANYGYTF. The DNA for the CDR3 is TGTGCCTGGACTCCTTACCCCGGGACAGCCGCTAACTATGGCTACACCTTC.

This chain joins TRBV18 and TRBJ2-1; D is possibly TRBD1 (5 bases). Between the trimmed V and J ends, which lost 7 bases and 5 bases, there was a span of 12 bases. The CDR3 extends over 13 amino acids. CDR1 is KGHSH and CDR2 is LQKENI in the germline V gene. The CDR3 bases are TGTGCCAGCTTAACAGGAACCAACAATGAGCAGTTCTTC. This translates into CASLTGTNNEQFF.

This clone was found a few times. The chain is built from TRBV5-6 and TRBJ2-1; TRBD1 aligns across 7 bases. J gave up 8 bases and V 2 bases, and 16 bases lay outside the gene matches. This CDR3 contains 17 residues. Per the germline V gene, CDR1 is SGHDT and CDR2 is YYEEEE. The DNA for the CDR3 is TGTGCCAGCAGCTTCCCTTCAACCGGGACAGTCTATCATGAGCAGTTCTTC. The encoded protein is CASSFPSTGTVYHEQFF.

The count of this clone is one. This chain joins TRBV28 and TRBJ1-4; D might be TRBD1 (5 bases). Trimming took 5 bases from V and 7 from J, leaving 14 bases between them. This CDR3 has 14 amino acids. Germline assignment: CDR1 MDHEN and CDR2 SYDVKM. In DNA, the CDR3 is TGTGCCAGCAGTGCGATGGGGGGGGTTGAAAAACTGTTTTTT. Translated: CASSAMGGVEKLFF.

This clone has a single count. The chain couples TRBV28 to TRBJ2-5, with 8 bases identical to TRBD2. The V and J ends lost 2 bases and 2 bases, in that order; junction bases with no gene match: 4. Germline V gene lookup returns CDR1 MDHEN and CDR2 SYDVKM. The CDR3 runs 15 residues. CDR3 in amino acids: CASSLDGGVQETQYF. In nucleotides, the CDR3 is TGTGCCAGCAGTTTAGACGGGGGGGTACAAGAGACCCAGTACTTC.

The J gene is TRBJ2-2, the V gene TRBV7-2; D perhaps matches TRBD1 (6 bases). The V gene's germline CDR1 is SGHTA and CDR2 FQGNSA. V was clipped by 1 base and J by 5 bases, with 8 bases between them. The length of the CDR3 is 14 residues. CDR3 in DNA: TGTGCCAGCAGCTTAGAAGGGGGTACCGGGGAGCTGTTTTTT. The encoded protein is CASSLEGGTGELFF.

The gene calls are TRBV5-8 and TRBJ2-5; 7 bases align to TRBD1. Germline V gives CDR1 SGHTS, CDR2 YDEGEE. V trimming: 0 bases; J trimming: 5 bases; junction bases outside the gene matches: 7. The CDR3 is 15 amino acids. The CDR3 DNA sequence: TGTGCCAGCAGCTTGGGGACAGGCGATTTGGAGACCCAGTACTTC. Amino acids: CASSLGTGDLETQYF.

This chain joins TRBV7-9 and TRBJ1-2; TRBD1 matches at 8 bases. The CDR3 sequence is 16 residues long. With V trimmed by 3 bases and J by 6 bases, 12 bases remained unmatched. Looked up from germline, CDR1 is SEHNR and CDR2 is FQNEAQ (reference sequence). DNA of the CDR3: TGTGCCAGCAGCTTTCGAGGACAGGGAAGATCTCATGGCTACACCTTC. Encoded protein: CASSFRGQGRSHGYTF.

The chain links TRBV5-6 to TRBJ2-7, with 7 bases identical to TRBD2. The junction had 2 bases not matched to a gene; V was cut back by 2 bases and J by 0 bases. The CDR3 consists of 14 residues. The germline V gene has CDR1 SGHDT and CDR2 YYEEEE. This chain's CDR3 is CASSFWGGSYEQYF. The CDR3 DNA follows: TGTGCCAGCAGCTTCTGGGGGGGCTCCTACGAGCAGTACTTC.

V and J are TRBV12-5 and TRBJ1-3; 8 bases agree with TRBD1. The CDR3 contains 15 residues. With 3 bases clipped from V and 1 base from J, the junction kept 2 bases outside the gene matches. Germline loops: CDR1 LGHNT, CDR2 FRNRAP. The CDR3 reads CASGFGQGSGNTIYF. The CDR3 DNA is TGTGCTAGTGGTTTTGGACAGGGTTCTGGAAACACCATATATTTT.

The chain joins TRBV13 to TRBJ1-2; D is possibly TRBD1 (6 bases). Germline V lookup: CDR1 PRHDT, CDR2 FYEKMQ (reference sequence). The CDR3 sequence is 14 residues long. Deletions cut 10 bases from V and 3 bases from J, with 18 bases between. The CDR3 region has the DNA TGTGCCACTCGTCGGGGGGACAAGGACTATGGCTACACCTTC. Protein: CATRRGDKDYGYTF.

This clone is a singleton in its sample. The chain combines TRBV15 with TRBJ1-2; a weak D match, TRBD1 (5 bases). V was pared by 3 bases and J by 3 bases, with 14 bases between. Looked up from germline, CDR1 is LNHNV and CDR2 is YYDKDF (reference sequence). This CDR3 region has 15 residues. The CDR3 DNA sequence: TGTGCCACCAGCAGGGACCCCGGGGGATACTATGGCTACACCTTC. Translated: CATSRDPGGYYGYTF.

As for this clone: Other DNA variants within this sample encode the same CDR3. This sequence joins TRBV20-1 and TRBJ2-7, with D possibly being TRBD1 (6 bases). The CDR3 spans 10 residues. Looked up from germline, CDR1 is DFQATT and CDR2 is SNEGSKA (reference sequence). V was cut by 4 bases and J by 7 bases, with 8 bases left in between. CDR3 DNA sequence: TGCAGTGCTACAGGGGATGAGCAGTACTTC. Translation: CSATGDEQYF.

The chain carries TRBV5-4 and TRBJ2-5, with TRBD2 matching over 11 bases. This CDR3 is built from 15 residues. J lost 5 bases, V lost 1 base, and 4 bases had no gene match. CDR1 and CDR2 (germline): SGHNT, YYREEE (reference sequence). The chain's CDR3 is CASSLTSGGSETQYF. CDR3 coding DNA: TGTGCCAGCAGCTTGACTAGCGGGGGAAGTGAGACCCAGTACTTC.

The rearrangement links TRBV7-9 to TRBJ2-7; D perhaps matches TRBD1 (6 bases). The V end was cut by 4 bases, the J end by 1 base, with 8 bases between. Germline CDR1 SEHNR, CDR2 FQNEAQ (reference sequence). The CDR3 spans 13 residues. The CDR3 nucleotides are TGTGCCAGCAGCTCAAGGGGGTCCTACGAGCAGTACTTC. Translation: CASSSRGSYEQYF.

The V and J genes are TRBV7-9 and TRBJ1-2; no reliable D call. CDR3 size: 13 residues. Germline V gene data show CDR1 as SEHNR and CDR2 as FQNEAQ (reference sequence). V was pared by 3 bases and J by 8 bases, with 13 bases between. CDR3 amino acids: CASSFEQSGGYTF. The CDR3 bases are TGTGCCAGCAGCTTTGAACAAAGTGGCGGCTACACCTTC.

Concerning this clone itself: Other nucleotide sequences in the sample specify the same CDR3. V and J are TRBV9 and TRBJ2-7, with D tentatively TRBD1 (5 bases). Germline assignment: CDR1 SGDLS and CDR2 YYNGEE. Trimming cost V 0 bases and J 1 base, with 11 bases left between them. The CDR3 is 15 residues long. CDR3 amino acids: CASSVATGSSYEQYF. CDR3 DNA sequence: TGTGCCAGCAGCGTAGCTACAGGCTCATCCTACGAGCAGTACTTC.

This sequence joins TRBV19 and TRBJ1-5, with 8 bases lining up with TRBD1. This CDR3 has 15 residues. Losses at the gene ends were 4 bases for V and 8 bases for J; bases not matched to a gene: 10. Germline V lookup: CDR1 LNHDA, CDR2 SQIVND (reference sequence). The CDR3 protein is CASSRPGGSWEPQHF. CDR3 in DNA: TGTGCCAGTAGTAGGCCAGGGGGCTCTTGGGAGCCCCAGCATTTT.

This chain uses TRBV24-1 with TRBJ2-1; D is perhaps TRBD2 (5 bases). The CDR3 is made up of 14 amino acids. The V gene lost 5 bases and the J gene lost 8 bases, with 15 bases spanning the gap. Germline V CDR1 and CDR2: KGHDR, SFDVKD. The CDR3 bases are TGTGCCACCAGTGCCCCGGGAAGCTCCGATGAGCAGTTCTTC. Amino acids: CATSAPGSSDEQFF.

This clone was observed a handful of times. This chain connects TRBV24-1 to TRBJ1-5; TRBD1 might be the D (5 bases). The length of the CDR3 is 14 residues. Per the germline V gene, CDR1 is KGHDR and CDR2 is SFDVKD. Trimming left V 3 bases short and J 3 bases short, with 8 bases between. The CDR3 loop reads CATSDGAVNQPQHF. The CDR3, as DNA: TGTGCCACCAGTGATGGGGCTGTCAATCAGCCCCAGCATTTT.

Comment on this clone: This same CDR3 is encoded by further DNA sequences in the sample. The V gene is TRBV28, the J gene TRBJ2-3; TRBD2 matches at 9 bases. The germline gives CDR1 MDHEN, CDR2 SYDVKM. The CDR3 has 15 amino acids. The V segment lost 6 bases and the J segment 3 bases; nucleotides outside the gene matches: 7. The chain's CDR3 is CASSQAGGHTDTQYF. CDR3 DNA sequence: TGTGCCAGCAGCCAAGCGGGGGGCCATACAGATACGCAGTATTTT.

The chain has TRBV6-1 and TRBJ1-2, with TRBD1 identical over 9 bases. Germline CDR1 and CDR2: MNHNS and SASEGT. The V and J ends lost 2 bases and 0 bases, in that order; junction bases with no gene match: 1. This CDR3 spans 15 amino acids. CDR3 sequence: CASSERTGANYGYTF. As DNA, the CDR3 is TGTGCCAGCAGTGAAAGGACAGGGGCTAACTATGGCTACACCTTC.

This sequence joins TRBV5-1 and TRBJ2-3, with no clear D. The CDR3 is 16 amino acids. Trimming pared 4 bases from V and 0 bases from J, leaving 15 bases between. Germline V gene data show CDR1 as SGHRS and CDR2 as YFSETQ. The DNA of the CDR3 is TGCGCCAGCAGCCCTTACAGTTGGAATAGCACAGATACGCAGTATTTT. Its translation is CASSPYSWNSTDTQYF.